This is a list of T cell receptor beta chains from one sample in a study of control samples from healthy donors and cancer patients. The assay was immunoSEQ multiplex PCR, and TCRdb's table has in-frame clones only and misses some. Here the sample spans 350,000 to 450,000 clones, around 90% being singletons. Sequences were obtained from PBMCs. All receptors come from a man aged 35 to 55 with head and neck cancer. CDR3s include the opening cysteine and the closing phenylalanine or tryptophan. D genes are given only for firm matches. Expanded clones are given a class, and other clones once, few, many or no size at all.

CDR3: CSAHRGTEAFF
DNA: TGCAGTGCACACAGGGGGACTGAAGCTTTCTTT
J: TRBJ1-1
size: once
V: TRBV20-1
D: TRBD1

CDR3: CASSLTGAADTQYF
DNA: TGTGCCAGCAGCTTAACTGGGGCTGCAGATACGCAGTATTTT
J: TRBJ2-3
size: -
V: TRBV7-2
D: -

CDR3: CASSLEGLPYEQYF
DNA: TGTGCCAGCAGCTTGGAGGGATTACCCTACGAGCAGTACTTC
J: TRBJ2-7
size: -
V: TRBV5-4
D: -

CDR3: CASSRTGGTDTQYF
DNA: TGTGCCAGTAGTCGGACAGGGGGCACAGATACGCAGTATTTT
J: TRBJ2-3
size: -
V: TRBV19
D: TRBD1

CDR3: CATSRGQGSQETQYF
DNA: TGTGCCACCAGCAGAGGACAGGGCTCTCAAGAGACCCAGTACTTC
J: TRBJ2-5
size: -
V: TRBV15
D: TRBD1

CDR3: CASRQGASVGANVLTF
DNA: TGTGCCAGCAGACAGGGGGCTTCGGTTGGGGCCAACGTCCTGACTTTC
J: TRBJ2-6
size: once
V: TRBV19
D: TRBD1

CDR3: CASSYSQGGDTDTQYF
DNA: TGTGCCAGCAGCTATTCACAGGGGGGAGACACAGATACGCAGTATTTT
J: TRBJ2-3
size: once
V: TRBV7-9
D: TRBD1

CDR3: CASSLETGGTYEQYF
DNA: TGTGCCAGCAGCTTAGAGACAGGGGGAACCTACGAGCAGTACTTC
J: TRBJ2-7
size: -
V: TRBV7-6
D: TRBD1

CDR3: CASSQAGGRGQPQHF
DNA: TGTGCCAGCAGCCAAGCGGGGGGAAGAGGGCAGCCCCAGCATTTT
J: TRBJ1-5
size: -
V: TRBV3-1/TRBV3-2
D: -

CDR3: CASSLQGGIMNTEAFF
DNA: TGTGCCAGCAGCCTACAGGGGGGAATTATGAACACTGAAGCTTTCTTT
J: TRBJ1-1
size: -
V: TRBV28
D: TRBD1

CDR3: CASSTTGGVRGYTF
DNA: TGTGCCAGCAGTACTACAGGGGGTGTTCGTGGCTACACCTTC
J: TRBJ1-2
size: -
V: TRBV28
D: TRBD1

CDR3: CASSNGVGTLATEAFF
DNA: TGCGCCAGCAGCAATGGGGTCGGGACCCTGGCCACTGAAGCTTTCTTT
J: TRBJ1-1
size: -
V: TRBV5-1
D: -

CDR3: CASSLEGPSSYNEQFF
DNA: TGTGCCAGCAGCTTAGAGGGGCCCAGCTCCTACAATGAGCAGTTCTTC
J: TRBJ2-1
size: -
V: TRBV11-3
D: -

CDR3: CSVLTGRGLTNTEAFF
DNA: TGCAGCGTATTGACAGGGAGAGGTTTAACGAACACTGAAGCTTTCTTT
J: TRBJ1-1
size: -
V: TRBV29-1
D: TRBD1

CDR3: CASSLAPGIQQETQYF
DNA: TGCGCCAGCAGCTTGGCCCCGGGGATCCAACAAGAGACCCAGTACTTC
J: TRBJ2-5
size: -
V: TRBV5-1
D: -

CDR3: CATSSGGHPETQYF
DNA: TGTGCCACCAGCAGCGGAGGACATCCCGAGACCCAGTACTTC
J: TRBJ2-5
size: -
V: TRBV15
D: -

CDR3: CASSLGGPTEAFF
DNA: TGCGCCAGCTCCCTAGGGGGCCCAACTGAAGCTTTCTTT
J: TRBJ1-1
size: -
V: TRBV5-1
D: TRBD1

CDR3: CASSHGQHTEAFF
DNA: TGTGCCAGCAGCCATGGACAACACACTGAAGCTTTCTTT
J: TRBJ1-1
size: -
V: TRBV6-5
D: -

CDR3: CASSFRQATYEQYF
DNA: TGTGCCAGCAGTTTTCGACAGGCAACCTACGAGCAGTACTTC
J: TRBJ2-7
size: -
V: TRBV27
D: -

CDR3: CASSVEGGMIRETQYF
DNA: TGTGCCAGCAGCGTAGAGGGGGGAATGATAAGGGAGACCCAGTACTTC
J: TRBJ2-5
size: -
V: TRBV9
D: -

CDR3: CASILTTRQSTGELFF
DNA: TGTGCCAGCATTTTAACTACCAGACAGAGCACCGGGGAGCTGTTTTTT
J: TRBJ2-2
size: -
V: TRBV2
D: -

CDR3: CASSQDLGQGREKLFF
DNA: TGTGCCAGCAGCCAAGATTTGGGACAGGGACGCGAAAAACTGTTTTTT
J: TRBJ1-4
size: once
V: TRBV4-2
D: TRBD1

CDR3: CASSYPGASNTEAFF
DNA: TGTGCCAGCAGCTACCCAGGGGCTTCGAACACTGAAGCTTTCTTT
J: TRBJ1-1
size: once
V: TRBV13
D: -